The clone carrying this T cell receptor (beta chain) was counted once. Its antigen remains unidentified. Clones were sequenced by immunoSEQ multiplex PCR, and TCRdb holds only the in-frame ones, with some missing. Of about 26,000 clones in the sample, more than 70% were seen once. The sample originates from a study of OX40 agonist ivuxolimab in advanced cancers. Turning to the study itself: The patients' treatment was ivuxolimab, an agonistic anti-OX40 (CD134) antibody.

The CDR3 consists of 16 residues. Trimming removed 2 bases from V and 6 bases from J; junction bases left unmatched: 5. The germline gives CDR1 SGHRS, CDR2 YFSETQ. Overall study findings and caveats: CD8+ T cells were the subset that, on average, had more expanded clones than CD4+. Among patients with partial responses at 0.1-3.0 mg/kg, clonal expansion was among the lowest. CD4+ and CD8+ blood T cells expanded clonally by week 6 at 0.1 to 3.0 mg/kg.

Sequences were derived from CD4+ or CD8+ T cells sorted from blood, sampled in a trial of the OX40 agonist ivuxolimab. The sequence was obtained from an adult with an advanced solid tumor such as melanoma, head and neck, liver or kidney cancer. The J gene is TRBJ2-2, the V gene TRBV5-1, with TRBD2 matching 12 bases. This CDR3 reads CASSFRTSGASGELFF. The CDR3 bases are TGCGCCAGCAGCTTCCGGACTAGCGGGGCGTCCGGGGAGCTGTTTTTT.